Presented here are 14 T cell receptor beta chains from one specimen sequenced in a study of T cells in localized non-small cell lung cancer. Generated by immunoSEQ multiplex PCR, the TCRdb table keeps only in-frame clones and is missing some. This table has around 35,000 clones, less than 95% appearing once. The sequenced sample was peripheral blood mononuclear cells, obtained before any cancer treatment. These TCRs come from a female donor at least 60 years old with stage II lung adenocarcinoma.

The chain links TRBV6-5 to TRBJ1-4; tentatively, D is TRBD1 (5 bases). This CDR3 contains 15 residues. Trimming took 0 bases from V and 2 from J, leaving 7 bases between them. Germline assignment: CDR1 MNHEY and CDR2 SVGAGI. The CDR3 sequence is CASSYSGETNEKLFF. The CDR3, as DNA: TGTGCCAGCAGTTACTCAGGGGAGACTAATGAAAAACTGTTTTTT.

The chain employs TRBV5-6 and TRBJ1-2, with D perhaps matching TRBD1 (5 bases). Between the trimmed V and J ends, which lost 4 bases and 5 bases, there was a span of 18 bases. The germline CDR1 and CDR2 sequences are SGHDT and YYEEEE. The CDR3 totals 15 residues. The CDR3 bases are TGTGCCAGCAGCACCTTCACCAGGGTCCCGTATGGCTACACCTTC. It is translated as CASSTFTRVPYGYTF. Full variable domain (missing parts from reference TRBV5-6 and TRBJ1-2): DAGVTQSPTHLIKTRGQQVTLRCSPKSGHDTVSWYQQALGQGPQFIFQYYEEEERQRGNFPDRFSGHQFPNYSSELNVNALLLGDSALYLCASSTFTRVPYGYTFGSGTRLTVV.

The V gene is TRBV27, the J gene TRBJ2-7, with D tentatively TRBD2 (6 bases). Trimming removed 5 bases from V and 7 bases from J, with 15 bases in between. Germline lookup yields CDR1 MNHEY and CDR2 SMNVEV (reference sequence). The CDR3 extends over 13 amino acids. This CDR3 reads CASSTTPRGEQYF. CDR3 nucleotide sequence: TGTGCCAGCAGTACAACACCGCGGGGAGAGCAGTACTTC.

This chain links TRBV27 with TRBJ2-7; no reliable D call. Germline V lookup: CDR1 MNHEY, CDR2 SMNVEV (reference sequence). The V and J ends lost 5 bases and 2 bases respectively, with 13 bases between them. The CDR3 is 14 amino acids. CDR3 loop: CASSGRRTPYEQYF. The DNA of the CDR3 is TGTGCCAGCAGTGGAAGAAGGACCCCCTACGAGCAGTACTTC.

This clone occurred once. This chain uses TRBV27 with TRBJ2-6; D tentatively reads TRBD1 or TRBD2 (5 bases each). Per germline, CDR1 MNHEY and CDR2 SMNVEV (reference sequence). This CDR3 comprises 16 residues. Trimming pared 4 bases from V and 4 bases from J, leaving 14 bases between. This CDR3 is CASSSPGAAGANVLTF. In DNA, the CDR3 is TGTGCCAGCAGTTCACCCGGGGCCGCGGGGGCCAACGTCCTGACTTTC.

The chain employs TRBV4-3 and TRBJ2-2, with D tentatively TRBD1 (6 bases). The CDR3 sequence is 15 residues long. Trimming cost V 1 base and J 4 bases, with 10 bases left between them. CDR1 LGHNA and CDR2 YSLEER come from the germline V gene. The CDR3: CASSQVQGRTGELFF. The CDR3, as DNA: TGCGCCAGCAGCCAAGTTCAGGGGCGCACCGGGGAGCTGTTTTTT.

This clone occurred a few times. The chain couples TRBV6-5 to TRBJ2-5, with D perhaps TRBD2 (6 bases). Trimming stripped 6 bases from V and 4 bases from J, with 12 bases between. The CDR3 covers 13 residues. CDR1 is MNHEY, CDR2 SVGAGI, per germline. The CDR3 bases are TGTGCCAGCAGCTTAGGAGGGCCAGAGACCCAGTACTTC. Its translation: CASSLGGPETQYF.

This clone has only one observation. The chain links TRBV4-3 to TRBJ1-6; the match to TRBD1 covers 8 bases. Germline V lookup: CDR1 LGHNA, CDR2 YSLEER. With 1 base clipped from V and 8 bases from J, the junction kept 4 bases outside the gene matches. The CDR3 totals 15 residues. In DNA, the CDR3 is TGCGCCAGCAGCCAAGCAGGGGGCGCGGATTCACCCCTCCACTTT. This codes for CASSQAGGADSPLHF.

V gene TRBV5-1 combines with J gene TRBJ1-1; D unclear. Germline-derived CDR1 and CDR2 are SGHRS and YFSETQ. Trimming cost V 0 bases and J 0 bases, with 6 bases left between them. The CDR3 is 14 residues long. The CDR3 region is CASSLGRLNTEAFF. CDR3 DNA: TGCGCCAGCAGCTTGGGAAGGTTGAACACTGAAGCTTTCTTT.

The rearrangement uses TRBV5-4 and TRBJ2-2; D is possibly TRBD1 (5 bases). CDR1 SGHNT and CDR2 YYREEE come from the germline V gene (reference sequence). The V end lost 4 bases, the J end lost 5 bases, and 12 bases lay between the germline ends. The CDR3 length is 14 residues. CDR3 region: CASSVSQGTGELFF. DNA of the CDR3: TGTGCCAGCAGCGTCTCCCAGGGAACCGGGGAGCTGTTTTTT.

The chain combines TRBV7-9 with TRBJ1-4; no definite D call. The germline gives CDR1 SEHNR, CDR2 FQNEAQ (reference sequence). V lost 0 bases, J lost 0 bases, and 2 bases lay in between. The CDR3 is 14 amino acids. CDR3 DNA sequence: TGTGCCAGCAGCTTAGCCTCAACTAATGAAAAACTGTTTTTT. It encodes CASSLASTNEKLFF.

The chain carries TRBV9 and TRBJ2-1; no clear D gene. This CDR3 is built from 15 residues. From germline, CDR1 is SGDLS and CDR2 YYNGEE. The V and J ends lost 0 bases and 1 base respectively, with 8 bases between them. CDR3 in DNA: TGTGCCAGCAGCGTAGCGAGCGCTTCCTACAATGAGCAGTTCTTC. This codes for CASSVASASYNEQFF.

The CDR3 region is CASSSLAQSYNEQFF. CDR3 DNA sequence: TGCGCCAGCAGCTCTCTAGCTCAGTCCTACAATGAGCAGTTCTTC. The chain recombines TRBV5-1 with TRBJ2-1; D perhaps matches TRBD2 (5 bases). V dropped 3 bases and J dropped 1 base, with 11 bases sitting between them. The length of the CDR3 is 15 residues. Germline V gene lookup returns CDR1 SGHRS and CDR2 YFSETQ.

Only one count was recorded for this clone. This chain connects TRBV9 to TRBJ2-1; no clear D gene. With 3 bases removed from V and 0 bases from J, the gap between germline ends came to 10 bases. Germline CDR1 reads SGDLS; CDR2 reads YYNGEE. This CDR3 has 15 amino acids. The CDR3 DNA follows: TGTGCCAGCAGCGAGACTCTGAGCTCCTACAATGAGCAGTTCTTC. Its protein product is CASSETLSSYNEQFF.